Listed here is a single T cell receptor (beta chain). As yet, its antigen is unknown. CDR1 is MNHEY, CDR2 SVGAGI, per germline. The CDR3 sequence is 15 residues long. The J segment lost 2 bases and the V segment lost 5 bases, leaving 9 bases of the junction unmatched. Naive CD8 populations comprised CD45RO-negative cells positively selected for CCR7, excluding terminally differentiated effector memory CD45RA+ cells. This entry comes from a study of shared clonotypes between healthy human individuals. Study context: Samples came from a couple of female and a few male donors aged 18 to 49. Points from the study as a whole: Blood was the sole source, and tissue repertoires probably differ. The study generally estimated greater richness for naive than memory subsets. Non-shared clonotypes had lower generation probabilities than clonotypes shared by all four sorted-subset donors.

The data were produced by immunoSEQ multiplex PCR, yet TCRdb's version contains in-frame clones alone and is incomplete. Of just over 2,000,000 clones listed, approximately 94% are singletons. The receptor was isolated from a young man in good health. The chain links TRBV6-5 to TRBJ2-7, with 7 bases lining up with TRBD2. Sequenced: naive CD8+ T cells sorted from blood. CDR3 DNA sequence: TGTGCCAGCAGTCCATCCGGGGGAGGGACCTACGAGCAGTACTTC. It yields the protein CASSPSGGGTYEQYF.